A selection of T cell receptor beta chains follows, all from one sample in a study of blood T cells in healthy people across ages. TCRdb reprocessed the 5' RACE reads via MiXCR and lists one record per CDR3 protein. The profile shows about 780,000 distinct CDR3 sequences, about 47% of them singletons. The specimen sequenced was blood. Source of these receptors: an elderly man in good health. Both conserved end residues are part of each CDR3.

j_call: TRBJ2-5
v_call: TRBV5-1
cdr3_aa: CAGSLGGGQETQYF

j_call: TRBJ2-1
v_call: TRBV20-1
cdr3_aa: CSARPGVREQFF

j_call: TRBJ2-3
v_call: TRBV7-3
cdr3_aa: CASSTLGGFTDTQYF

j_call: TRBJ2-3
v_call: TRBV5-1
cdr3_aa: CASSLEGLAATDTQYF

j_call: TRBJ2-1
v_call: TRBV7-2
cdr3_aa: CASSPRGAGNEQFF

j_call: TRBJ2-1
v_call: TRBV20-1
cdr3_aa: CSADREYNEQFF

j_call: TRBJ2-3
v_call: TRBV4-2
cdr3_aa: CASSQDTPGGPADTQYF

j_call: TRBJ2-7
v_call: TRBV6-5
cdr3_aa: CASSYRPSSYEQYF

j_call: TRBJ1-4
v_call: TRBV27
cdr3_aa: CASSFLGQLNEKLFF

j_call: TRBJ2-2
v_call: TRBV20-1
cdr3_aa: CSATPSENTGELFF

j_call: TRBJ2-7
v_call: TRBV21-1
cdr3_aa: CASTEYPGNYEQYF

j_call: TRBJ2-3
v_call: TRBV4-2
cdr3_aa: CASSQGIRQTATDTQYF

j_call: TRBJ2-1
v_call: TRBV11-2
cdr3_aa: CASRVTSGVANEQFF

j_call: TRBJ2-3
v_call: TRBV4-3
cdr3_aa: CASSHYTSPSTDTQYF

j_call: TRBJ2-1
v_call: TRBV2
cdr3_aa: CASTYSGDEQFF

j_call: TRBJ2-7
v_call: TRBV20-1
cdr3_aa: CSVPSTSSYEQYF

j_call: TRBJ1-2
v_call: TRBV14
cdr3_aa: CASSQDDRGPYGYTF

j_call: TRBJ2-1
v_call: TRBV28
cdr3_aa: CASSEAGTGGYEQFF

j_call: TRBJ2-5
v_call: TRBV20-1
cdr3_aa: CSARVPGPQETQYF

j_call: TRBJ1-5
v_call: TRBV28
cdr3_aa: CASSRGRSQGLYQPQHF

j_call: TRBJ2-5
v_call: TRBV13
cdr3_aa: CASRPTAGAFQETQYF

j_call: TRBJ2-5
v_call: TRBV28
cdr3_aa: CASSEAAGGRKTQYF

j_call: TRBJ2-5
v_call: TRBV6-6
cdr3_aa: CASNDRAQTQYF

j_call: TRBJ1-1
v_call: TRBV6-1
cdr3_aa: CATEGTGTNTEAFF

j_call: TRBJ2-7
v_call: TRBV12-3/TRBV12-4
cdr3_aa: CASSSDTGTKAYEQYF

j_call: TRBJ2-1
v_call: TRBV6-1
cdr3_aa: CASSEAVGARDEQFF

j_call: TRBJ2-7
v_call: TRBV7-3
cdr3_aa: CASSAQAARGADEQYF

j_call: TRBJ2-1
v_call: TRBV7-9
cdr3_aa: CASSLVGRGTYNEQFF

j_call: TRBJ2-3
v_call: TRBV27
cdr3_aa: CASSEMLGGDTQYF

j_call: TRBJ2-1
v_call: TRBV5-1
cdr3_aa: CTSSFSLAGNNEQFF

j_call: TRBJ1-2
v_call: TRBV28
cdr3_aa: CASSSTGTLSGIGYTF

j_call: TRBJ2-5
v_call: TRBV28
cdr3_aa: CASTRSTGIQETQYF

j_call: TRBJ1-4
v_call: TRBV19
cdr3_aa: CASSNRGGEKLFF

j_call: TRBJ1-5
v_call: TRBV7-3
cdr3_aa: CASSRTDYSNQPQHF

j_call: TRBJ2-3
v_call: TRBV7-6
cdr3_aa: CASSLARFTRLAVSDTQYF

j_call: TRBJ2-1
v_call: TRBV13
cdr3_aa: CASSLEGLGQGSSYNEQFF

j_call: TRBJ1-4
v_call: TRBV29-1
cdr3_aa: CSGRRQPNEKLFF

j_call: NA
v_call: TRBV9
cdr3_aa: CASSVDLAGEAYNEQYF

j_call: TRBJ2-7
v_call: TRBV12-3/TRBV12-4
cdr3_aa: CASSSAGVGSYEQYF